A single sample is the source of the 26 T cell receptor beta chains below, sequenced in a study of T cell responses to AZD1222 COVID-19 vaccine. The repertoire was sequenced with immunoSEQ multiplex PCR; TCRdb's copy has only in-frame clones and lacks some. The table lists tens of thousands of clones, about 90% of them singletons. This specimen was peripheral blood, taken on day 0 of MenACWY control vaccination. Receptors were obtained from an adult in good health.

The chain recombines TRBV18 with TRBJ1-1; D is unclear. Germline lookup yields CDR1 KGHSH and CDR2 LQKENI. Trimming cost V 3 bases and J 0 bases, with 5 bases left between them. The CDR3 spans 13 residues. The chain's CDR3 is CASSPRMNTEAFF. The CDR3 DNA is TGTGCCAGCTCACCCCGGATGAACACTGAAGCTTTCTTT.

The genes are TRBV27 and TRBJ2-3, with TRBD2 matching over 8 bases. This CDR3 has 15 residues. V was pared by 3 bases and J by 2 bases, with 4 bases of the junction left unmatched. Per the germline V gene, CDR1 is MNHEY and CDR2 is SMNVEV (reference sequence). The CDR3 is CASSFGRGATDTQYF. The CDR3 nucleotides read TGTGCCAGCAGTTTTGGGCGGGGGGCCACAGATACGCAGTATTTT.

The CDR3 sequence: CASSERAGTGPYEQYF. The DNA for the CDR3 is TGTGCCAGCAGTGAAAGGGCGGGGACAGGGCCCTACGAGCAGTACTTC. This chain uses TRBV6-1 with TRBJ2-7; 9 bases line up with TRBD1. Per germline, CDR1 MNHNS and CDR2 SASEGT. Trimming took 2 bases from V and 2 from J; bases not matched to a gene: 7. The CDR3 runs 16 residues.

Remarks on this clone: The identical CDR3 is also encoded by other nucleotide sequences in the sample. The J gene is TRBJ1-1, the V gene TRBV3-1 (or the pseudogene TRBV3-2); a possible D gene is TRBD1 (6 bases). The V gene's germline CDR1 is LGHDT and CDR2 YNNKEL (reference sequence). The CDR3 covers 13 residues. Deletions cut 1 base from V and 4 bases from J, with 7 bases between. DNA for the CDR3: TGTGCCAGCAGCCAAGGCAGGGGCACTGAAGCTTTCTTT. This gives the protein CASSQGRGTEAFF.

V usage is TRBV7-9 and J usage is TRBJ2-5; 12 bases fit TRBD2. CDR1 is SEHNR and CDR2 is FQNEAQ in the germline V gene (reference sequence). The CDR3 consists of 17 residues. The junction had 11 bases not matched to a gene; V was cut back by 4 bases and J by 5 bases. CDR3 loop: CASSSTSGGFRRETQYF. CDR3 coding DNA: TGTGCCAGCAGCTCTACTAGCGGGGGGTTCCGTCGGGAGACCCAGTACTTC.

The V gene is TRBV3-1 (or the pseudogene TRBV3-2), the J gene TRBJ2-5; 12 bases agree with TRBD2. In germline, CDR1 is LGHDT, CDR2 YNNKEL (reference sequence). The CDR3 consists of 18 residues. Trimming removed 0 bases from V and 5 bases from J; junction bases left unmatched: 10. The CDR3 sequence is CASSQDWASGGAEETQYF. The CDR3 DNA is TGTGCCAGCAGCCAAGATTGGGCTAGCGGGGGGGCCGAGGAGACCCAGTACTTC.

This chain links TRBV18 with TRBJ2-7; maybe TRBD2 (6 bases). From germline, CDR1 is KGHSH and CDR2 LQKENI. Trimming removed 6 bases from V and 5 bases from J, with 17 bases in between. The CDR3 loop spans 14 amino acids. This chain's CDR3 is CASSRNGGMNEQYF. In DNA, the CDR3 is TGTGCCAGCTCCAGAAACGGGGGTATGAACGAGCAGTACTTC. The whole variable domain, filled in from reference TRBV18 and TRBJ2-7, reads NAGVMQNPRHLVRRRGQEARLRCSPMKGHSHVYWYRQLPEEGLKFMVYLQKENIIDESGMPKERFSAEFPKEGPSILRIQQVVRGDSAAYFCASSRNGGMNEQYFGPGTRLTVT.

The chain is built from TRBV6-5 and TRBJ1-1; no firm D call. This CDR3 is 14 amino acids long. V was clipped by 2 bases and J by 4 bases, with 11 bases between them. Germline-derived CDR1 and CDR2 are MNHEY and SVGAGI. Here the CDR3 DNA reads TGTGCCAGCAGTTACGGGGAGCGGGGCACTGAAGCTTTCTTT. Its protein product is CASSYGERGTEAFF.

The V and J genes are TRBV30 and TRBJ2-7; possibly TRBD1 for D (6 bases). This CDR3 contains 16 residues. Trimming pared 0 bases from V and 0 bases from J, leaving 15 bases between. Germline V gene data show CDR1 as GTSNPN and CDR2 as SVGIG (reference sequence). The CDR3 protein is CAWSVGGGLSSYEQYF. The DNA for the CDR3 is TGTGCCTGGAGTGTAGGGGGTGGCCTCAGCTCCTACGAGCAGTACTTC.

V and J are TRBV6-6 and TRBJ2-7, with TRBD1 matching over 11 bases. The J segment lost 7 bases and the V segment lost 5 bases, leaving 10 bases of the junction unmatched. Germline loops: CDR1 MNHNY, CDR2 SVGAGI (reference sequence). This CDR3 region has 15 residues. CDR3 sequence: CASSAGTGGMSEQYF. CDR3 nucleotides: TGTGCCAGCAGTGCCGGGACAGGGGGAATGAGTGAGCAGTACTTC.

CDR3 DNA: TGTGCCAGCAGCTGGAAACGACAGAACACTGAAGCTTTCTTT. It translates to CASSWKRQNTEAFF. The chain recombines TRBV7-8 with TRBJ1-1; D not certain. Trimming pared 4 bases from V and 1 base from J, leaving 10 bases between. The CDR3 consists of 14 residues. Germline V gene data show CDR1 as SGHVS and CDR2 as FQNEAQ.

This clone was counted once. V is TRBV4-3 and J is TRBJ1-4; 12 nucleotides line up with TRBD1. The CDR3 is 18 residues long. The ends lost 3 bases at V and 0 bases at J; junction bases unmatched: 5. CDR1 LGHNA and CDR2 YSLEER come from the germline V gene. CDR3 sequence reads: CASSHSGQGAATNEKLFF. The CDR3 coding sequence is TGCGCCAGCAGCCATTCGGGACAGGGGGCAGCAACTAATGAAAAACTGTTTTTT.

This clone was counted between two and nine times. The chain has TRBV3-1 (or the pseudogene TRBV3-2) and TRBJ1-2; weak D call: TRBD1 (5 bases). The CDR3 loop spans 16 amino acids. Germline V gives CDR1 LGHDT, CDR2 YNNKEL (reference sequence). V dropped 0 bases and J dropped 0 bases, with 11 bases sitting between them. The CDR3 loop is CASSQESRASNYGYTF. The CDR3 nucleotides read TGTGCCAGCAGCCAAGAATCCAGGGCATCTAACTATGGCTACACCTTC.

The chain links TRBV2 to TRBJ2-6; no definite D call. This CDR3 comprises 13 residues. V lost 7 bases to trimming and J lost 2 bases, with 6 bases between them. Germline V gene lookup returns CDR1 SNHLY and CDR2 FYNNEI. The CDR3 DNA reads as TGTGCCAGCATGAATCCTGGGGCCAACGTCCTGACTTTC. Translation: CASMNPGANVLTF.

This rearrangement joins TRBV29-1 to TRBJ1-1; D is possibly TRBD1 (5 bases). Trimming took 6 bases from V and 1 from J, leaving 15 bases between them. CDR1 and CDR2 (germline): SQVTM, ANQGSEA. The CDR3 runs to 14 residues. CDR3 amino acids: CSVGEGAGNTEAFF. CDR3 DNA: TGCAGCGTGGGGGAAGGGGCTGGGAACACTGAAGCTTTCTTT.

The V gene is TRBV19, the J gene TRBJ1-5; possibly TRBD1 for D (5 bases). Trimming cost V 3 bases and J 3 bases, with 12 bases left between them. The CDR3 runs to 15 residues. The germline V gene has CDR1 LNHDA and CDR2 SQIVND (reference sequence). The chain's CDR3 is CASSIPGTDNQPQHF. CDR3 in DNA: TGTGCCAGTAGTATCCCCGGGACGGACAATCAGCCCCAGCATTTT.

This sequence joins TRBV6-2 or TRBV6-3 and TRBJ1-5; D is perhaps TRBD1 (5 bases). From germline, CDR1 is MNHEY and CDR2 SVGEGT. V shed 6 bases and J shed 11 bases, with 14 bases lying between them. This CDR3 is 12 amino acids long. The DNA of the CDR3 is TGTGCCAGCAGCAACGGGGGGAGGGCCCAGCATTTT. The encoded protein is CASSNGGRAQHF.

The V and J genes are TRBV6-6 and TRBJ1-1; D is uncertain. CDR3 length: 13 amino acids. Germline V CDR1 and CDR2: MNHNY, SVGAGI (reference sequence). Trimming cost V 6 bases and J 4 bases, with 12 bases left between them. CDR3 sequence (DNA): TGTGCCAGCAGCCCCCCCGGGTTCACTGAAGCTTTCTTT. Translating it yields CASSPPGFTEAFF.

This chain links TRBV6-2 or TRBV6-3 with TRBJ1-1; D possibly corresponds to TRBD1 (5 bases). The germline V gene has CDR1 MNHEY and CDR2 SVGEGT. V lost 5 bases and J 8 bases, leaving 15 bases between the germline ends. The CDR3 is 13 amino acids. This CDR3 is CASSGDPAREAFF. The CDR3 DNA reads as TGTGCCAGCAGTGGGGACCCCGCCCGGGAAGCTTTCTTT.

The chain combines TRBV7-9 with TRBJ2-7, with 7 bases that match TRBD1. The V segment lost 4 bases and the J segment 1 base; nucleotides outside the gene matches: 7. The length of the CDR3 is 15 residues. Per the germline V gene, CDR1 is SEHNR and CDR2 is FQNEAQ (reference sequence). For the CDR3, the DNA is TGTGCCAGCAGCTATGGGACAGCCGATTCCTACGAGCAGTACTTC. Protein product: CASSYGTADSYEQYF.

The chain is built from TRBV5-4 and TRBJ1-4; D unresolved. CDR3 length: 14 residues. Per the germline V gene, CDR1 is SGHNT and CDR2 is YYREEE (reference sequence). The germline V and J ends were trimmed by 0 bases and 2 bases, with 5 bases remaining between them. The CDR3 reads CASSLAATNEKLFF. The CDR3 region has the DNA TGTGCCAGCAGCTTGGCTGCCACTAATGAAAAACTGTTTTTT.

This chain's CDR3 is CASSPGQLNGYTF. The CDR3 nucleotides read TGTGCCAGCAGCCCGGGACAATTGAATGGCTACACCTTC. This chain connects TRBV7-2 to TRBJ1-2, with a weak D call TRBD1 (6 bases). V was pared by 5 bases and J by 6 bases, with 13 bases between. CDR3 length equals 13 residues. In germline, CDR1 is SGHTA, CDR2 FQGNSA. Full variable domain (missing parts from reference TRBV7-2 and TRBJ1-2): GAGVSQSPSNKVTEKGKDVELRCDPISGHTALYWYRQSLGQGLEFLIYFQGNSAPDKSGLPSDRFSAERTGGSVSTLTIQRTQQEDSAVYLCASSPGQLNGYTFGSGTRLTVV.

This CDR3 is CASSSQSWTEAFF. The CDR3 nucleotides are TGTGCCAGCAGTTCTCAATCGTGGACTGAAGCTTTCTTT. The rearrangement joins TRBV6-5 to TRBJ1-1; D uncertain. CDR1 and CDR2 from the germline V gene are MNHEY and SVGAGI. This CDR3 comprises 13 residues. V gave up 4 bases and J gave up 5 bases, with 11 bases separating them.

This clone was observed a few times. V is TRBV6-1 and J is TRBJ1-5; D uncertain. This CDR3 is 15 amino acids long. Trimming cost V 1 base and J 3 bases, with 10 bases left between them. Germline V gene sequence: CDR1 MNHNS, CDR2 SASEGT. The CDR3 bases are TGTGCCAGCAGTGAAGATTCGGGGTACAATCAGCCCCAGCATTTT. Protein sequence: CASSEDSGYNQPQHF.

The V and J genes are TRBV19 and TRBJ2-7, with D maybe TRBD1 (6 bases). The CDR3 length is 13 residues. CDR1 LNHDA and CDR2 SQIVND come from the germline V gene (reference sequence). V was clipped by 8 bases and J by 5 bases, with 16 bases between them. The CDR3, as DNA: TGTGCCAGTGGTTCCACAGGGAACCACGAGCAGTACTTC. Its translation is CASGSTGNHEQYF.

The CDR3: CASSRQGGIDSPLHF. The CDR3 region has the DNA TGTGCCAGCAGTAGACAGGGCGGGATTGATTCACCCCTCCACTTT. The chain employs TRBV6-5 and TRBJ1-6; 7 bases are shared with TRBD1. V lost 5 bases to trimming and J lost 8 bases; unmatched junction nucleotides: 9. Germline CDR1 MNHEY, CDR2 SVGAGI. This CDR3 is 15 amino acids long.